This TCR beta chain was retrieved from a study of blood T cell repertoires in COVID-19. Participants spanned ages about 18 to 100 years and resided in about 24 US areas. Those designated as exposed participants met a COVID-19 case within 2 weeks before study entry. The repertoire was sequenced with immunoSEQ multiplex PCR; TCRdb's copy has only in-frame clones and lacks some. Counted here are 350,000 to 450,000 clones, over 75% occurring once; the ten biggest clones make up about 1.5%. Germline assignment: CDR1 SGDLS and CDR2 YYNGEE. V lost 4 bases and J lost 4, with 14 bases in between. There are 14 residues in the CDR3.

The specimen sequenced was PBMCs or T cells enriched from blood (not recorded which). This chain uses TRBV9 with TRBJ1-1, with D maybe TRBD1 (5 bases). The source of this sequence is a woman aged 18 to 35 who had been exposed to COVID-19. In DNA form, the CDR3 reads TGTGCCAGCAGCCTGGCACCGGGGGGCACTGAAGCTTTCTTT. Its protein product is CASSLAPGGTEAFF.